This TCR beta chain was captured in a study of CD8 T cells in ankylosing spondylitis. Scientists made TCR beta libraries using quantitative 5'-RACE with molecular barcodes. MiXCR, applied by TCRdb to the 5' RACE reads, yields one record per CDR3 protein. This sample has about 360,000 distinct CDR3 sequences; 20% to 25% occur once, and the top ten carry roughly 14%. Study-wide points: Reports of some motif variants in reactive arthritis synovial fluid and blood predate this one. There was reportedly significant enrichment of clones that were disease-linked in matched ankylosing spondylitis synovial fluid. One TCR beta motif, made up of under ten highly homologous variants, appeared characteristic of ankylosing spondylitis blood.

Trimming took 0 bases from V and 4 from J; bases not matched to a gene: 12. CDR3 length: 17 residues. CDR1 is SGHRS and CDR2 is YFSETQ in the germline V gene. Only a few counts were recorded for this clonotype. What it binds is not known. The sequenced sample consisted of blood, either unsorted or a sorted T cell fraction (not recorded which). The receptor comes from a male donor with ankylosing spondylitis or in good health (not recorded which). The chain is built from TRBV5-1 and TRBJ2-7; the match to TRBD2 covers 8 bases. CDR3 sequence (DNA): TGCGCCAGCAGCTTGGCGGCGGAACGGGGGGGCCGTTACGAGCAGTACTTC. Protein sequence: CASSLAAERGGRYEQYF.